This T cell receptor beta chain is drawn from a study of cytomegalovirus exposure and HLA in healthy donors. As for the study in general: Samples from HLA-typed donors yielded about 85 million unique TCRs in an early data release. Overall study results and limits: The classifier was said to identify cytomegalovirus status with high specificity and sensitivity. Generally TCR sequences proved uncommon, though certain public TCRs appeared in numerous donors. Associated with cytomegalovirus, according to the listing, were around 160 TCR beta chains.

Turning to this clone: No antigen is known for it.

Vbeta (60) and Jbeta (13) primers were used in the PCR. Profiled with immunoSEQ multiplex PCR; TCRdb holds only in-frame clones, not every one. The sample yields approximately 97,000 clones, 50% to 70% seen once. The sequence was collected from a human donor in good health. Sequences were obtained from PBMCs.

CDR3 residues: CASSLVVNTEAFF. The CDR3 DNA reads as TGTGCCAGCAGCTTAGTCGTGAACACTGAAGCTTTCTTT. V is TRBV7-8 and J is TRBJ1-1; D gene ambiguous. The CDR3 covers 13 residues. Per germline, CDR1 SGHVS and CDR2 FQNEAQ. V gave up 1 base and J gave up 0 bases, with 3 bases separating them.